The clone carrying this T cell receptor beta chain turned up a few times. Its antigen remains unidentified. The CDR3 consists of 18 residues. Germline loops: CDR1 LGHNA, CDR2 YSLEER. Trimming removed 0 bases from V and 8 bases from J, with 23 bases in between. The sample comes from a study of beta chain features in type 1 diabetes. Background on the study: Sorted cells from all samples, numbering roughly 100 million, were examined. Study-level points and caveats: Whether TCRB rearrangement is influenced by HLA type was left unresolved in this analysis. Individuals with type 1 diabetes displayed fewer insertions and more deletions at VDJ junctions. Shorter TCRB CDR3s, moderately but significantly so, marked every one of the four CD4+ subsets in Type 1 diabetes patients.

Expressed TCRB transcripts were sequenced because the isolated RNA had all been reverse transcribed beforehand. TCRdb's copy holds only in-frame clones and misses some; the assay was immunoSEQ multiplex PCR. Of 350,000 to 450,000 clones detected, 10% to 15% appear once; the ten largest clones hold 0.0095% to 0.012%. The sequenced sample consisted of naive CD4+ T cells from blood. This chain joins TRBV4-3 and TRBJ2-1, with D hard to call. The sequence was obtained from a woman younger than 30 with type 1 diabetes. The CDR3, as DNA: TGCGCCAGCAGCCAAGATGAGATTGTCTCCCTTTTAAGTGATGAGCAGTTCTTC. Translated, it gives CASSQDEIVSLLSDEQFF.